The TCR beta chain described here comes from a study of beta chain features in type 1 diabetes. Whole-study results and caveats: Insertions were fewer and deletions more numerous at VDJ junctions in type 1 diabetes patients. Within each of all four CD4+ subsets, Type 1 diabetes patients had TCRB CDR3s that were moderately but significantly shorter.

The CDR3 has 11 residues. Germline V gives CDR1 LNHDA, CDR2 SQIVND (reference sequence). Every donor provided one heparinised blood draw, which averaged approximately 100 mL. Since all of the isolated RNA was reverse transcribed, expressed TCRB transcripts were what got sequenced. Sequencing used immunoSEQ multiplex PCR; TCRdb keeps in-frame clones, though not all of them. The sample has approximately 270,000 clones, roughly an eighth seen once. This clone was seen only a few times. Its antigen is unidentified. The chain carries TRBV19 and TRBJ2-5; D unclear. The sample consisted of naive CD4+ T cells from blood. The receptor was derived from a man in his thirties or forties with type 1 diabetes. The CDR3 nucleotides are TGTGCGCCTAGATCACAAGAGACCCAGTACTTC. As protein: CAPRSQETQYF.